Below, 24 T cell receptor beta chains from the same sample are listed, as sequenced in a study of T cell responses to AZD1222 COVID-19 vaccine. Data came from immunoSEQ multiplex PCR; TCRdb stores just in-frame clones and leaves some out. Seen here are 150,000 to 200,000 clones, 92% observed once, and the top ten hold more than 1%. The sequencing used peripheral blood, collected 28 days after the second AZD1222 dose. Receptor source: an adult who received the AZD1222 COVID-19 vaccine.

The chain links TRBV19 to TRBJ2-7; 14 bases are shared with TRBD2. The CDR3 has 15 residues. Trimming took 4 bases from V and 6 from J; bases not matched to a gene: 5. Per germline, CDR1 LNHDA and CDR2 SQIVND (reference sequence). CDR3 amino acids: CASSRGLAGVGEQYF. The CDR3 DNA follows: TGTGCCAGTAGTAGGGGACTAGCGGGGGTCGGCGAGCAGTACTTC.

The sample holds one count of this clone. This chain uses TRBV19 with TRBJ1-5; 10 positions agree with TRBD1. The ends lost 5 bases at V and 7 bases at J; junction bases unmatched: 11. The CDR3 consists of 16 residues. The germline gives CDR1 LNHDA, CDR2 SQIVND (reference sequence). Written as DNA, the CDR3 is TGTGCCAGTAGTCCATGGAGGGGACAGGGGTACCAGCCCCAGCATTTT. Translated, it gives CASSPWRGQGYQPQHF.

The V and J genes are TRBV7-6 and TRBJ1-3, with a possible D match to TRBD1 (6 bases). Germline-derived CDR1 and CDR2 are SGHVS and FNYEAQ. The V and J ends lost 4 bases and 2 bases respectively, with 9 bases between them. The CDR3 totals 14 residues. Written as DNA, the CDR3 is TGTGCCAGCAGCTCCGGACAGCCTGGAAACACCATATATTTT. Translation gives CASSSGQPGNTIYF.

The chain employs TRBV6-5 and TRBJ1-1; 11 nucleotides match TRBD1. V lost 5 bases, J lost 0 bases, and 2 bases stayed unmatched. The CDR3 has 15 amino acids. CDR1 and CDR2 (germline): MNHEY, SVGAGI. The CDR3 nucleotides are TGTGCCAGCAGTCGGACAGGGGGCTTGAACACTGAAGCTTTCTTT. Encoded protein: CASSRTGGLNTEAFF.

As DNA, the CDR3 is TGCGCCAGCAGCTTAGGACAGACTCACTATGGCTACACCTTC. This translates into CASSLGQTHYGYTF. The rearrangement uses TRBV5-1 and TRBJ1-2; the D gene is possibly TRBD1 (6 bases). The CDR3 loop spans 14 amino acids. V shed 2 bases and J shed 3 bases, with 11 bases lying between them. CDR1 and CDR2 (germline): SGHRS, YFSETQ. Together with reference TRBV5-1 and TRBJ1-2, the CDR3 gives the full variable domain: KAGVTQTPRYLIKTRGQQVTLSCSPISGHRSVSWYQQTPGQGLQFLFEYFSETQRNKGNFPGRFSGRQFSNSRSEMNVSTLELGDSALYLCASSLGQTHYGYTFGSGTRLTVV.

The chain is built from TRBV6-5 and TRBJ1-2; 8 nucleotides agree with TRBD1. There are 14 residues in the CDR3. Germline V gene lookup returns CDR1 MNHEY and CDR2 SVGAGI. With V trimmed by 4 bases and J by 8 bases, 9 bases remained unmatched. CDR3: CASSSTGEASGYTF. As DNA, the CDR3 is TGTGCCAGCAGTTCGACAGGGGAAGCAAGCGGCTACACCTTC.

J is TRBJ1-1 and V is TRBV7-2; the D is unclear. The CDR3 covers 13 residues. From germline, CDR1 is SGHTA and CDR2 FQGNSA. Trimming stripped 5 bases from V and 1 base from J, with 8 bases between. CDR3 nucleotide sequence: TGTGCCAGCAGCCCTACAGCGAACACTGAAGCTTTCTTT. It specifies CASSPTANTEAFF. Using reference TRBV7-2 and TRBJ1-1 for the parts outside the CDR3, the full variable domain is GAGVSQSPSNKVTEKGKDVELRCDPISGHTALYWYRQSLGQGLEFLIYFQGNSAPDKSGLPSDRFSAERTGGSVSTLTIQRTQQEDSAVYLCASSPTANTEAFFGQGTRLTVV.

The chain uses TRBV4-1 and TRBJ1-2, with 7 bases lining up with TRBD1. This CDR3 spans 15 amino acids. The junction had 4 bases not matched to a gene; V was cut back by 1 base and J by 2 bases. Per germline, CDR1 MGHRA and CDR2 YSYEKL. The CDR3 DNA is TGCGCCAGCAGCCAAGGAGGGGGCCTAAACTATGGCTACACCTTC. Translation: CASSQGGGLNYGYTF.

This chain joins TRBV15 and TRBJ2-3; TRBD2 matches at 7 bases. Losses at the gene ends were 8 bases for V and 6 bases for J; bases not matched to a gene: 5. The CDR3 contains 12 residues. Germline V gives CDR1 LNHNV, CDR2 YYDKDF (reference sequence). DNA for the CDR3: TGTGCCACCGGGGAGGGGTTGGATACGCAGTATTTT. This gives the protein CATGEGLDTQYF. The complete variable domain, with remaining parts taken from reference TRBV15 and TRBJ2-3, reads DAMVIQNPRYQVTQFGKPVTLSCSQTLNHNVMYWYQQKSSQAPKLLFHYYDKDFNNEADTPDNFQSRRPNTSFCFLDIRSPGLGDTAMYLCATGEGLDTQYFGPGTRLTVL.

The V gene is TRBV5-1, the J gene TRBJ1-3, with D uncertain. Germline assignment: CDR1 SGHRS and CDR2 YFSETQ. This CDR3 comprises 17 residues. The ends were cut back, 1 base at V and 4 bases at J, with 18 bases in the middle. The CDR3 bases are TGCGCCAGCAGCTTGTCGCCAGGTTTAGCGCCAGGAAACACCATATATTTT. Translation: CASSLSPGLAPGNTIYF.

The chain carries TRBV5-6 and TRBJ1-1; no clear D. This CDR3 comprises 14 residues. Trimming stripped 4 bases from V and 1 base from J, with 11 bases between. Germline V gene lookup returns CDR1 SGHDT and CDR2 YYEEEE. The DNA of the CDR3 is TGTGCCAGCAGCCAGGTGGGGTGGAACACTGAAGCTTTCTTT. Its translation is CASSQVGWNTEAFF.

In DNA form, the CDR3 reads TGTGCCAGCAGTTCGGCACAGGGGGGCACTGAAGCTTTCTTT. Protein product: CASSSAQGGTEAFF. This chain connects TRBV6-5 to TRBJ1-1; 8 bases agree with TRBD1. The CDR3 runs 14 residues. Germline CDR1 and CDR2: MNHEY and SVGAGI. V was pared by 4 bases and J by 4 bases, with 5 bases of the junction left unmatched.

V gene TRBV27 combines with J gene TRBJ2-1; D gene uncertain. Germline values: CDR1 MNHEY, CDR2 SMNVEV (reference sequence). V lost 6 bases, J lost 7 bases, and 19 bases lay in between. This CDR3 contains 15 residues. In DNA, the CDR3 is TGTGCCAGCAGCAGGATCCCTCCCAGGCCAAATGAGCAGTTCTTC. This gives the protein CASSRIPPRPNEQFF.

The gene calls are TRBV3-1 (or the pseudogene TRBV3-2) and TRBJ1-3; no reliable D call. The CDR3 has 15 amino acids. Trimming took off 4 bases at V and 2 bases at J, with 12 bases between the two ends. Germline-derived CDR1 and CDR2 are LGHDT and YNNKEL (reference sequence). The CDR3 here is CASSLTPGTGNTIYF. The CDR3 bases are TGTGCCAGCAGCCTCACCCCGGGGACTGGAAACACCATATATTTT.

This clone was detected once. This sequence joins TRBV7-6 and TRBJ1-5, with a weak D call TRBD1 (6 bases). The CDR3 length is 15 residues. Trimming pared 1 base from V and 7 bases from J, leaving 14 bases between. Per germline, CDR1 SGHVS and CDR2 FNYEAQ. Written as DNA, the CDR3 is TGTGCCAGCAGCTTAGGAGGGGGAGTGAGGCAGCCCCAGCATTTT. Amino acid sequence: CASSLGGGVRQPQHF. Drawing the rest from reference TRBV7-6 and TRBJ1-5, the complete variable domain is GAGVSQSPRYKVTKRGQDVALRCDPISGHVSLYWYRQALGQGPEFLTYFNYEAQQDKSGLPNDRFSAERPEGSISTLTIQRTEQRDSAMYRCASSLGGGVRQPQHFGDGTRLSIL.

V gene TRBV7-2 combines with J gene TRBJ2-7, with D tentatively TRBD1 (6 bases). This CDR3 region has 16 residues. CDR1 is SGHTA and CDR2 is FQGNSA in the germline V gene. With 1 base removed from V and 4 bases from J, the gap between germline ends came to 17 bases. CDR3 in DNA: TGTGCCAGCAGCTTAGGCTTAACAGGGAGCATGTACGAGCAGTACTTC. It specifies CASSLGLTGSMYEQYF.

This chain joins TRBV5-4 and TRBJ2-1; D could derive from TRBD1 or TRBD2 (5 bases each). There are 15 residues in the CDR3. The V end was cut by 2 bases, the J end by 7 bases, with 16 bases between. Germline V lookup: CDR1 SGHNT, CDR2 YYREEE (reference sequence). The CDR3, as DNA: TGTGCCAGCAGCTTATTGTCCGGGGACCTTAATGAGCAGTTCTTC. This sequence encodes CASSLLSGDLNEQFF. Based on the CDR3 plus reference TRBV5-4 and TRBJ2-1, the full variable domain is ETGVTQSPTHLIKTRGQQVTLRCSSQSGHNTVSWYQQALGQGPQFIFQYYREEENGRGNFPPRFSGLQFPNYSSELNVNALELDDSALYLCASSLLSGDLNEQFFGPGTRLTVL.

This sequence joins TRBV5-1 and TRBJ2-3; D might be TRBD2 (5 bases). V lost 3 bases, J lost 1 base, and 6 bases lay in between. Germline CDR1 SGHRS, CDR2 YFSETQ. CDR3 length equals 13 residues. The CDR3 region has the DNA TGCGCCAGCAGCTACGGGGGCACAGATACGCAGTATTTT. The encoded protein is CASSYGGTDTQYF. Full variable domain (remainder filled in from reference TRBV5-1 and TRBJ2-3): KAGVTQTPRYLIKTRGQQVTLSCSPISGHRSVSWYQQTPGQGLQFLFEYFSETQRNKGNFPGRFSGRQFSNSRSEMNVSTLELGDSALYLCASSYGGTDTQYFGPGTRLTVL.

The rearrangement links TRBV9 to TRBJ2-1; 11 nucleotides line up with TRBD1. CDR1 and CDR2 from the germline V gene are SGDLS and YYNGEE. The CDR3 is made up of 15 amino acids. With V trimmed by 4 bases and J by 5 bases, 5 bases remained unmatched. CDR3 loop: CASSRGQGEHNEQFF. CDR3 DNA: TGTGCCAGCAGCCGGGGACAGGGGGAACACAATGAGCAGTTCTTC.

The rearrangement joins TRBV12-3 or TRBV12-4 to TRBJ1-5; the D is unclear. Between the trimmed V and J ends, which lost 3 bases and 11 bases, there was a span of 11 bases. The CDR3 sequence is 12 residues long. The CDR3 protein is CASSFRRMAQHF. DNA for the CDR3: TGTGCCAGCAGTTTCCGCAGGATGGCCCAGCATTTT.

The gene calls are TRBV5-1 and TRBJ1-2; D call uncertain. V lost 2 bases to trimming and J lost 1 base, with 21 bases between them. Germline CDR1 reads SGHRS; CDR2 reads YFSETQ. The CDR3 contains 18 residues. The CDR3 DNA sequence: TGCGCCAGCAGCTTTAATGAGGGCCTCCAGCAACATAACTATGGCTACACCTTC. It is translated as CASSFNEGLQQHNYGYTF.

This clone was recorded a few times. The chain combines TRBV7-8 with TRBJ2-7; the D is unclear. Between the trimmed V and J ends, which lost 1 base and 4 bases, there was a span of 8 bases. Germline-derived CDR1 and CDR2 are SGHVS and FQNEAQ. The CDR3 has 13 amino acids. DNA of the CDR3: TGTGCCAGCAGCTTAGGGAACTTATACGAGCAGTACTTC. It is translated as CASSLGNLYEQYF.

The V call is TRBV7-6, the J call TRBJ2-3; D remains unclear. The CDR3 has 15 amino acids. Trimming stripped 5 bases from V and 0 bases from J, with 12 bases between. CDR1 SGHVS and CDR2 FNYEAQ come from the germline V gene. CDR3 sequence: CASSPGPYSTDTQYF. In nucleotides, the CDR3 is TGTGCCAGCAGCCCCGGGCCATATAGCACAGATACGCAGTATTTT.

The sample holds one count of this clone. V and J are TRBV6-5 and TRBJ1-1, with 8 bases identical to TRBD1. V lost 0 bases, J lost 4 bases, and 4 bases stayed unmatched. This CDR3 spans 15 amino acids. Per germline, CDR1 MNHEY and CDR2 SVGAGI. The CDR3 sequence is CASSYSQGAFTEAFF. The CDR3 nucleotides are TGTGCCAGCAGTTACTCGCAGGGGGCTTTCACTGAAGCTTTCTTT.